One sample yielded the 21 T cell receptor beta chains listed below, sequenced in a study of vaccination effects on CD4 cells after COVID-19. Antigens for these TCRs are unknown. Libraries were prepared by immunoSEQ multiplex PCR; TCRdb keeps only in-frame clonotypes and omits some of them. This table has 40,000 or so clones, more than 65% appearing once. CD4+ T cell isolation took place after more than eight days of culture. Subjects were given two BNT162b2 or mRNA-1273 vaccine doses. The sequenced sample was CD4+ T cells from PBMCs cultured without peptide, obtained after COVID-19 vaccination. The receptors here all came from a human donor who received a COVID-19 vaccine.

The chain recombines TRBV1 with TRBJ2-1. TRBV1 is tagged as a pseudogene. The CDR3 consists of 14 residues. The CDR3 is CTSFPLPGRNEQFF. DNA for the CDR3: TGCACCAGCTTTCCACTCCCGGGCAGAAATGAGCAGTTCTTC.

The chain is built from TRBV27 and TRBJ1-2; D remains unclear. V lost 3 bases and J 4 bases, leaving 21 bases between the germline ends. Germline V gene lookup returns CDR1 MNHEY and CDR2 SMNVEV (reference sequence). The CDR3 consists of 17 residues. The CDR3 DNA sequence: TGTGCCAGCAGTTTCTCCTCCCGATACCCGACCGTCTATGGCTACACCTTC. Translated: CASSFSSRYPTVYGYTF.

J is TRBJ2-1 and V is TRBV5-1, with D tentatively TRBD1 or TRBD2 (5 bases each). V lost 1 base and J lost 9, with 20 bases in between. The CDR3 has 16 residues. The germline V gene has CDR1 SGHRS and CDR2 YFSETQ. For the CDR3, the DNA is TGCGCCAGCAGCTTGTCTCTGGGGGTCGGTCAGGGTGAGCAGTTCTTC. Protein: CASSLSLGVGQGEQFF.

This chain's CDR3 is CASSLGQGSEKLFF. The CDR3 DNA reads TGCGCCAGCAGCTTGGGACAGGGTAGTGAAAAACTGTTTTTT. The V gene is TRBV5-1, the J gene TRBJ1-4, with 7 bases that match TRBD1. Trimming cost V 0 bases and J 7 bases; bases outside gene matches: 3. This CDR3 region has 14 residues. Germline CDR1 is SGHRS and CDR2 is YFSETQ.

The chain joins TRBV7-9 to TRBJ1-2; no definite D call. The CDR3 spans 13 residues. V gave up 2 bases and J gave up 5 bases, with 9 bases separating them. CDR1 SEHNR and CDR2 FQNEAQ come from the germline V gene (reference sequence). The CDR3 bases are TGTGCCAGCAGCTTACCCCCTGATTATGGCTACACCTTC. It codes for CASSLPPDYGYTF.

The chain links TRBV13 to TRBJ2-2; 13 bases are a match to TRBD2. CDR3 length: 16 amino acids. The germline V gene encodes CDR1 PRHDT and CDR2 FYEKMQ (reference sequence). V lost 5 bases to trimming and J lost 6 bases; unmatched junction nucleotides: 6. CDR3 DNA: TGTGCCAGCAGCATAACTAGCGGGGGGGGCTCCGGGGAGCTGTTTTTT. It encodes CASSITSGGGSGELFF.

This chain joins TRBV25-1 and TRBJ1-1; D gene ambiguous. The CDR3 consists of 14 residues. The V and J ends lost 6 bases and 3 bases respectively, with 14 bases between them. Germline V gene data show CDR1 as MGHDK and CDR2 as SYGVNS. In DNA, the CDR3 is TGTGCCAGCAGCGTAATAGGGAGAGACACTGAAGCTTTCTTT. As protein: CASSVIGRDTEAFF.

CDR3 nucleotide sequence: TGTGCCAGCAGCTCCCCGACAGGGGTCACAGATACGCAGTATTTT. Protein product: CASSSPTGVTDTQYF. The gene calls are TRBV5-5 and TRBJ2-3, with 8 positions matching TRBD1. Unmatched junction bases numbered 5, after V lost 3 bases and J lost 2 bases. The CDR3 loop spans 15 amino acids. Germline-derived CDR1 and CDR2 are SGHKS and YYEKEE (reference sequence).

In this sample, this clone turned up a few times. This chain uses TRBV20-1 with TRBJ2-5; no reliable D call. V gave up 3 bases and J gave up 4 bases, with 18 bases separating them. This CDR3 region has 15 residues. Germline CDR1 is DFQATT and CDR2 is SNEGSKA (reference sequence). CDR3 nucleotide sequence: TGCAGTGCTAGTGGTAGGGCCTCGAGAGGAGAGACCCAGTACTTC. Protein: CSASGRASRGETQYF.

The chain employs TRBV4-1 and TRBJ1-6; D is unclear. The V gene lost 6 bases and the J gene lost 0 bases, with 15 bases spanning the gap. This CDR3 region has 17 residues. CDR1 and CDR2 from the germline V gene are MGHRA and YSYEKL. The CDR3 spells CASRSPLGSSYNSPLHF. The CDR3 DNA reads as TGCGCCAGCAGAAGCCCTCTTGGGAGCTCCTATAATTCACCCCTCCACTTT.

This chain connects TRBV10-3 to TRBJ1-5, with 8 bases that match TRBD1. Germline trimming cut 2 bases from V and 5 bases from J; bases unmatched to any gene: 2. This CDR3 spans 14 amino acids. The germline V gene has CDR1 ENHRY and CDR2 SYGVKD. For the CDR3, the DNA is TGTGCCATCAGTGAGGCCAGGGGGCATCAGCCCCAGCATTTT. Residues: CAISEARGHQPQHF.

V and J are TRBV5-1 and TRBJ1-2; perhaps TRBD1 as D (6 bases). The V gene lost 4 bases and the J gene lost 6 bases, with 22 bases spanning the gap. The V gene's germline CDR1 is SGHRS and CDR2 YFSETQ. The CDR3 is 16 amino acids. For the CDR3, the DNA is TGCGCCAGCAGCGCTTCCAACCTGGCAGGGGCAGATGGCTACACCTTC. Translating it yields CASSASNLAGADGYTF.

J is TRBJ1-2 and V is TRBV19, with TRBD1 as a possible D gene (6 bases). Germline V gene sequence: CDR1 LNHDA, CDR2 SQIVND (reference sequence). Trimming took 0 bases from V and 7 from J, leaving 24 bases between them. The CDR3 is 18 amino acids. The CDR3 DNA sequence: TGTGCCAGTAGTATAGATTTCCTGGGGGCGGAAGGTCTTGGTGGCTACACCTTC. This sequence encodes CASSIDFLGAEGLGGYTF.

This rearrangement joins TRBV6-5 to TRBJ2-7; a weak D match, TRBD2 (6 bases). Germline CDR1 reads MNHEY; CDR2 reads SVGAGI. V was shortened by 5 bases and J by 3 bases, with 14 bases between the two germline ends. The CDR3 consists of 14 residues. The CDR3 region has the DNA TGTGCCAGCAGTCGGGACTCCGGTCTCTACGAGCAGTACTTC. As protein: CASSRDSGLYEQYF.

V is TRBV5-1 and J is TRBJ2-1, with D perhaps TRBD2 (6 bases). V was trimmed by 8 bases and J by 5 bases, leaving 14 bases between them. CDR1 and CDR2 (germline): SGHRS, YFSETQ. This CDR3 spans 13 amino acids. This CDR3 reads CASRGNGDNEQFF. The CDR3 nucleotides read TGCGCCAGTCGGGGGAACGGGGACAATGAGCAGTTCTTC.

This clone was picked up one time. The chain is built from TRBV5-1 and TRBJ2-1; D might be TRBD1 (6 bases). Per the germline V gene, CDR1 is SGHRS and CDR2 is YFSETQ. The V gene lost 1 base and the J gene lost 4 bases, with 12 bases spanning the gap. This CDR3 has 15 residues. The CDR3 DNA follows: TGCGCCAGCAGCTTGAGGACAGATCCTTACAATGAGCAGTTCTTC. Its protein product is CASSLRTDPYNEQFF.

The J gene is TRBJ1-1, the V gene TRBV10-2; D gene unclear. The germline V gene has CDR1 WSHSY and CDR2 SAAADI. The CDR3 has 14 residues. Trimming stripped 4 bases from V and 1 base from J, with 10 bases between. The CDR3 DNA reads TGCGCCAGCAGTGTTGGCAGAGCGAACACTGAAGCTTTCTTT. Translating gives CASSVGRANTEAFF.

In DNA, the CDR3 is TGTGCCAGTAGTATTCAAGGGAATGGCAATCAGCCCCAGCATTTT. Translating gives CASSIQGNGNQPQHF. This chain joins TRBV19 and TRBJ1-5; D is uncertain. Per germline, CDR1 LNHDA and CDR2 SQIVND (reference sequence). CDR3 length: 15 residues. Trimming stripped 3 bases from V and 2 bases from J, with 11 bases between.

This sequence joins TRBV19 and TRBJ2-3, with unresolved D. The CDR3 has 13 residues. CDR1 LNHDA and CDR2 SQIVND come from the germline V gene (reference sequence). Deletions cut 4 bases from V and 4 bases from J, with 9 bases between. The CDR3 nucleotides read TGTGCCAGTAGTAGATGGGATGCAGATACGCAGTATTTT. Its protein is CASSRWDADTQYF.

The rearrangement links TRBV24-1 to TRBJ1-2; D not resolved. The germline V and J ends were trimmed by 3 bases and 4 bases, with 17 bases remaining between them. This CDR3 has 16 residues. CDR1 and CDR2 from the germline V gene are KGHDR and SFDVKD. CDR3 region: CATSDMGRPKIYGYTF. Written as DNA, the CDR3 is TGTGCCACCAGTGATATGGGCCGACCAAAAATCTATGGCTACACCTTC.

The chain joins TRBV2 to TRBJ1-2; D is possibly TRBD1 (5 bases). V lost 4 bases and J 3 bases, leaving 21 bases between the germline ends. Germline CDR1 SNHLY, CDR2 FYNNEI. This CDR3 contains 17 residues. The CDR3 DNA sequence: TGTGCCAGCAGTGGTAGGAGGGGTCAAAAAAGTGACTATGGCTACACCTTC. It codes for CASSGRRGQKSDYGYTF.